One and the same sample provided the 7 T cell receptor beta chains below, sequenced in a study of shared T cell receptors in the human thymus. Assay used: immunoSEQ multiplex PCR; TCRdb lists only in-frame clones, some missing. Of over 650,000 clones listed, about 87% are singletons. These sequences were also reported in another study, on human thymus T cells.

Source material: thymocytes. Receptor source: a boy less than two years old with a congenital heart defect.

The CDR3 region is CASTRLNTGELFF. CDR3 nucleotides: TGTGCCAGCACGCGACTGAACACCGGGGAGCTGTTTTTT. The chain combines TRBV9 with TRBJ2-2; D call uncertain. The V gene lost 6 bases and the J gene lost 1 base, with 7 bases spanning the gap. Germline CDR1 reads SGDLS; CDR2 reads YYNGEE. This CDR3 region has 13 residues. Filled out from reference TRBV9 and TRBJ2-2, the complete variable domain reads DSGVTQTPKHLITATGQRVTLRCSPRSGDLSVYWYQQSLDQGLQFLIQYYNGEERAKGNILERFSAQQFPDLHSELNLSSLELGDSALYFCASTRLNTGELFFGEGSRLTVL.

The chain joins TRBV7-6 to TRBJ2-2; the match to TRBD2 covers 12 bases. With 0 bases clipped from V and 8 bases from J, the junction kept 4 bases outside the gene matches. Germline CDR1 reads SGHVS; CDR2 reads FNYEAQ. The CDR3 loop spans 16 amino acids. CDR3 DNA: TGTGCCAGCAGCTTAGCGACTAGCGGGAGTGCAGGGGAGCTGTTTTTT. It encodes CASSLATSGSAGELFF.

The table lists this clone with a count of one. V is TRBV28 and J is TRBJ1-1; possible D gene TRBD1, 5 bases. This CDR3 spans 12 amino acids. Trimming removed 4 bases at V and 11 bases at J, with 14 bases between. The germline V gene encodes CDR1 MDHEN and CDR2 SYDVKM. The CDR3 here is CASSYSTGGAFF. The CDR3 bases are TGTGCCAGCAGTTACTCTACAGGAGGGGCTTTCTTT. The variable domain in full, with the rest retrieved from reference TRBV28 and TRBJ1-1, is DVKVTQSSRYLVKRTGEKVFLECVQDMDHENMFWYRQDPGLGLRLIYFSYDVKMKEKGDIPEGYSVSREKKERFSLILESASTNQTSMYLCASSYSTGGAFFGQGTRLTVV.

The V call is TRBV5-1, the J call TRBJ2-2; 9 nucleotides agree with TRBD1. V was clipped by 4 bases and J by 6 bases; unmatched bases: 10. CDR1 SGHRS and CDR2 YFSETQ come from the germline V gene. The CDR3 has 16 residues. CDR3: CASSPRGQGVAGELFF. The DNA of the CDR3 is TGCGCCAGCAGCCCCAGGGGACAGGGCGTGGCCGGGGAGCTGTTTTTT.

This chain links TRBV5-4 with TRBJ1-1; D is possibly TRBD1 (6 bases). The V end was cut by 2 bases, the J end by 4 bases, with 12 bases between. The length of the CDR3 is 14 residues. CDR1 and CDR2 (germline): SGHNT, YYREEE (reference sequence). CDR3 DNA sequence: TGTGCCAGCAGCTTTGGAGTAGGGGGCACTGAAGCTTTCTTT. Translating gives CASSFGVGGTEAFF.

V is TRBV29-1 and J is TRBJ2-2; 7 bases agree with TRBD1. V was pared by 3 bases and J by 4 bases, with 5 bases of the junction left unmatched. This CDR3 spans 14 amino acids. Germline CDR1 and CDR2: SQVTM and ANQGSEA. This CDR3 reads CSVDRQGVTGELFF. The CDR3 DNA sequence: TGCAGCGTTGACCGTCAGGGGGTCACCGGGGAGCTGTTTTTT.

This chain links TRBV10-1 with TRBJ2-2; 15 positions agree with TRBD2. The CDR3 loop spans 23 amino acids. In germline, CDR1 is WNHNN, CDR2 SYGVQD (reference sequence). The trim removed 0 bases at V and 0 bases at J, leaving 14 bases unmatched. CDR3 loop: CASSESKWTSGGGRVTNTGELFF. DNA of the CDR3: TGCGCCAGCAGTGAGTCCAAATGGACTAGCGGGGGGGGTAGGGTGACGAACACCGGGGAGCTGTTTTTT.